These 10 T cell receptor beta chains share one sample of origin, sequenced in a study of high-grade serous ovarian cancer treatment subgroups. The tumor samples were collected prior to definitive surgery or chemotherapy. Sequencing used immunoSEQ multiplex PCR; TCRdb keeps in-frame clones, though not all of them. The sample lists more than 4,500 clones, 60% to 80% occurring once. Input material: tumor tissue. The receptors were gathered from a human donor with high-grade serous ovarian cancer.

By frequency in the sample, this clone is medium-sized. This sequence joins TRBV30 and TRBJ1-5; possible D gene TRBD1, 6 bases. V was shortened by 1 base and J by 11 bases, with 12 bases between the two germline ends. Looked up from germline, CDR1 is GTSNPN and CDR2 is SVGIG (reference sequence). CDR3 length equals 12 residues. The CDR3 loop reads CAWSAGQLAQHF. The CDR3 nucleotides are TGTGCCTGGAGTGCCGGACAGTTGGCCCAGCATTTT.

This rearrangement joins TRBV7-2 to TRBJ1-2; D is unclear. Germline lookup yields CDR1 SGHTA and CDR2 FQGNSA. V was trimmed by 0 bases and J by 8 bases, leaving 10 bases between them. The CDR3 has 13 amino acids. The chain's CDR3 is CASSLAGVGGYTF. Written as DNA, the CDR3 is TGTGCCAGCAGCTTAGCCGGCGTCGGAGGCTACACCTTC.

The chain has TRBV7-8 and TRBJ2-1; D not certain. Germline CDR1 SGHVS, CDR2 FQNEAQ. This CDR3 has 14 amino acids. Trimming stripped 2 bases from V and 3 bases from J, with 8 bases between. The CDR3 region has the DNA TGTGCCAGCAGCTTAATCGGCGACTACAATGAGCAGTTCTTC. Encoded protein: CASSLIGDYNEQFF.

This clone was seen only a few times. V gene TRBV30 combines with J gene TRBJ2-1; a weak D match, TRBD2 (5 bases). The CDR3 runs 12 residues. Trimming shortened V by 4 bases and J by 10 bases, and 14 bases separated the two germline ends. The germline gives CDR1 GTSNPN, CDR2 SVGIG (reference sequence). Here the CDR3 DNA reads TGTGCCTGGAATACAGACTATGGGGAGCAGTTCTTC. Translating gives CAWNTDYGEQFF.

The chain joins TRBV2 to TRBJ2-5, with 10 bases matching TRBD1. The V gene end was trimmed by 7 bases and the J gene end by 5 bases; junction bases not matched to a gene: 7. Germline assignment: CDR1 SNHLY and CDR2 FYNNEI. This CDR3 contains 14 residues. CDR3 coding DNA: TGTGCCAGCAAGACAGGGGGCTCGCTGGAGACCCAGTACTTC. This codes for CASKTGGSLETQYF.

This chain links TRBV5-5 with TRBJ1-5; weak D call: TRBD1 (5 bases). Deletions cut 4 bases from V and 15 bases from J, with 23 bases between. CDR3 length: 14 residues. Germline CDR1 is SGHKS and CDR2 is YYEKEE (reference sequence). The CDR3 region is CASSQDYGAGMRHF. DNA of the CDR3: TGTGCCAGCAGCCAAGATTATGGGGCAGGGATGAGGCATTTT. Full variable domain (outside the CDR3, taken from reference TRBV5-5 and TRBJ1-5): DAGVTQSPTHLIKTRGQQVTLRCSPISGHKSVSWYQQVLGQGPQFIFQYYEKEERGRGNFPDRFSARQFPNYSSELNVNALLLGDSALYLCASSQDYGAGMRHFGDGTRLSIL.

This clone was detected only a few times. Here the CDR3 DNA reads TGTGCCAGCAGCGATGGTGGCAGTGAAGCTTTCTTT. Amino acid sequence: CASSDGGSEAFF. The chain couples TRBV6-6 to TRBJ1-1; D remains unclear. V was shortened by 6 bases and J by 7 bases, with 12 bases between the two germline ends. Per the germline V gene, CDR1 is MNHNY and CDR2 is SVGAGI (reference sequence). The CDR3 runs 12 residues.

This clone was detected a few times. The chain links TRBV6-5 to TRBJ2-5; D is uncertain. The CDR3 is 15 amino acids. Trimming removed 6 bases at V and 2 bases at J, with 16 bases between. Germline V lookup: CDR1 MNHEY, CDR2 SVGAGI. This CDR3 reads CASSETAPWQETQYF. The CDR3 coding sequence is TGTGCCAGCAGCGAGACGGCCCCATGGCAAGAGACCCAGTACTTC.

This chain connects TRBV5-1 to TRBJ2-1; no reliable D call. Per germline, CDR1 SGHRS and CDR2 YFSETQ. The CDR3 totals 13 residues. V gave up 0 bases and J gave up 8 bases, with 9 bases separating them. CDR3 residues: CASSLGVIDEQFF. CDR3 nucleotides: TGCGCCAGCAGCTTGGGCGTCATCGATGAGCAGTTCTTC.

Note on this clone: A junction boundary mismatches the germline segment, possibly from a read error. Different DNA sequences within this sample yield the same CDR3. This chain joins TRBV4-1 and TRBJ2-7; D ambiguous. Germline assignment: CDR1 MGHRA and CDR2 YSYEKL. The CDR3 has 14 residues. In nucleotides, the CDR3 is TGCGCCAGCAGCCCTGGCATAGGCAGGTACGAACAGTACTTC. This codes for CASSPGIGRYEQYF.